The rows below give T cell receptor beta chains drawn from one sample of a study of blood T cell repertoires in COVID-19. TCRdb keeps only in-frame clones here, not all; method: immunoSEQ multiplex PCR. The table includes around 20,000 clones, about 89% detected once. Sequencing input: peripheral blood. The receptors originated from a human donor with active COVID-19. The donor label of this sample is uncertain. Each CDR3 is given with its conserved first and last residue. The order of the fields is V gene, D gene, J gene, CDR3 protein. D genes are given only for firm matches.

V: TRBV7-9; D: TRBD1; J: TRBJ2-3; CDR3: CASSLDRTGGTDTQYF
V: TRBV19; D: -; J: TRBJ1-1; CDR3: CASSIGPGGTEAFF
V: TRBV11-2; D: -; J: TRBJ2-7; CDR3: CASSLGTAVREQYF
V: TRBV4-2; D: TRBD1; J: TRBJ1-2; CDR3: CASSQEDRGLEYGYTF
V: TRBV5-1; D: -; J: TRBJ2-5; CDR3: CASSLAGYQETQYF
V: TRBV5-1; D: TRBD1; J: TRBJ2-7; CDR3: CASSRQGPYEQYF
V: TRBV7-2; D: -; J: TRBJ2-1; CDR3: CASSSSIHGEQFF
V: TRBV2; D: -; J: TRBJ2-3; CDR3: CASHLRPTDTQYF
V: TRBV4-1; D: TRBD1; J: TRBJ2-3; CDR3: CASSQAPGGRTDTQYF
V: TRBV12-2; D: -; J: TRBJ2-5; CDR3: CASRLDVMDRVHQETQYF
V: TRBV19; D: TRBD1; J: TRBJ1-1; CDR3: CASRRTGGMNTEAFF
V: TRBV11-2; D: TRBD1; J: TRBJ2-3; CDR3: CASSRDRGSADTQYF
V: TRBV10-3; D: -; J: TRBJ1-2; CDR3: CAISATGYGYTF
V: TRBV3-1/TRBV3-2; D: -; J: TRBJ2-2; CDR3: CASSQDPWGGRNTGELFF
V: TRBV25-1; D: TRBD1; J: TRBJ2-6; CDR3: CASSPRDSLSGANVLTF
V: TRBV5-4; D: TRBD2; J: TRBJ2-2; CDR3: CASSSPGLGVHGELFF